The entry below gives a single T cell receptor beta chain sequence along with its context. The data are from a study of blood T cell repertoires in COVID-19. The CDR3 extends over 17 amino acids. V trimming: 0 bases; J trimming: 2 bases; junction bases outside the gene matches: 7. Germline loops: CDR1 LNHDA, CDR2 SQIVND (reference sequence). In the original processing: By means of reference gene primer amplification, nucleated cell counts were estimated. Sequencing was performed with immunoSEQ multiplex PCR; in TCRdb, only in-frame clones are kept and a portion is missing. The V and J calls and clone size come from that table; D and trimming were worked out from the DNA. The sample carries around 200,000 clones, 70% to 90% recorded once.

What was sequenced was PBMCs or T cells enriched from blood (not recorded which). This chain joins TRBV19 and TRBJ2-1; 7 positions agree with TRBD2. The source is a man aged 25 to 40 who had recovered from COVID-19. The CDR3, as DNA: TGTGCCAGTAGTATAGATGTAGCTAGCGGAGCCTACAATGAGCAGTTCTTC. Amino acids: CASSIDVASGAYNEQFF. Full variable domain (missing parts from reference TRBV19 and TRBJ2-1): DGGITQSPKYLFRKEGQNVTLSCEQNLNHDAMYWYRQDPGQGLRLIYYSQIVNDFQKGDIAEGYSVSREKKESFPLTVTSAQKNPTAFYLCASSIDVASGAYNEQFFGPGTRLTVL.